This T cell receptor beta chain was captured by sequencing in a study of Ad26.COV2.S vaccination and SARS-CoV-2 variants. Points from the study as a whole: There was a possibility that the TCR breadth and depth analyses underestimated total T cell responses. Comparable non-spike TCR breadth was observed in vaccine and placebo recipients.

CDR3 size: 15 residues. Per the germline V gene, CDR1 is MGHRA and CDR2 is YSYEKL. V was shortened by 1 base and J by 2 bases, with 12 bases between the two germline ends. The treatment here: around 19 received Ad26.COV2.S at low or high dose, single or two shots; roughly five received placebo; per-sample allocation not given. Specimen acquisition occurred on day 63 following the initial vaccine or placebo injection. About this clone: Its antigen is unknown.

Some clones are missing from TCRdb's copy, which holds only in-frame ones; the method was immunoSEQ multiplex PCR. Among 440,000 or so clones, roughly 91% were seen once, and the ten largest hold about 4.5%. J is TRBJ2-7 and V is TRBV4-1; D is uncertain. The sequence came from a person aged 18-65 years who received the Ad26.COV2.S COVID-19 vaccine or a placebo. This specimen consisted of peripheral blood, obtained in a trial of Ad26.COV2.S vaccine versus placebo. The CDR3 reads CASSQAKSLAYEQYF. The CDR3 DNA sequence: TGCGCCAGCAGCCAAGCGAAATCCTTAGCCTACGAGCAGTACTTC.